This T cell receptor (beta chain) was identified in a study of control samples from healthy donors and cancer patients. This CDR3 spans 14 amino acids. From germline, CDR1 is GTSNPN and CDR2 SVGIG (reference sequence). V was cut by 4 bases and J by 0 bases, with 10 bases left in between. Measured with immunoSEQ multiplex PCR; TCRdb has only the in-frame clones, and not every one. The data hold about 80,000 clones, with 91% observed a single time. This chain connects TRBV30 to TRBJ1-3; D uncertain. The receptor's source is a man aged 45 to 65 in good health. What was sequenced was blood. Here the CDR3 DNA reads TGTGCCTGGAACTCGTGGAGCTCTGGAAACACCATATATTTT. It is translated as CAWNSWSSGNTIYF.